This T cell receptor beta chain was identified during a study of T cells in Graves' hyperthyroidism and ophthalmopathy. Each diagnosis was grounded in clinical symptoms, serum thyroxine and TRAb, thyroid ultrasound, and orbital computed tomography. This clonotype was observed at least ten times. CDR1 and CDR2 (germline): SQVTM, ANQGSEA. This CDR3 has 13 amino acids. The V segment lost 4 bases and the J segment 3 bases; nucleotides outside the gene matches: 3. Amplification yielded TCR beta CDR3 regions, with RNA transcripts as the source. The HTBI set primed first-round TCR CDR3 RT-PCR. TCRdb independently ran MiXCR on the multiplex PCR reads; one entry per CDR3 protein. Among a few hundred thousand distinct CDR3 sequences listed, 20% to 25% were seen once.

Sample: blood. This rearrangement joins TRBV29-1 to TRBJ2-7, with 10 nucleotides matching TRBD2. This clonotype originated in a man in his late teens or twenties with Graves' hyperthyroidism. This chain's CDR3 is CSVVAGGSYEQYF. CDR3 DNA: TGCAGCGTTGTAGCGGGGGGCAGCTACGAGCAGTACTTC.